This is a list of T cell receptor beta chains from one sample in a study of T cells after yellow fever vaccination. TCRdb re-derived calls from the 5' RACE reads in MiXCR, one entry per CDR3 protein. The sample has 100,000 to 150,000 distinct CDR3 sequences, about 15% seen once. Source: CD8+ T cells sorted from PBMCs, taken 5 days after the yellow fever booster vaccination. The source is a man between 18 and 29 years old who received the YFV17D yellow fever vaccine. CDR3s include the opening cysteine and the closing phenylalanine or tryptophan. Fields, in order: CDR3 protein, CDR3 DNA, V gene, J gene, D gene, clone size. D genes are given only for firm matches. Rows give clone size only sometimes, using once, few, many, or a class for an expanded clone.

cdr3_aa: CSASFLANVLTF
cdr3_nt: TGCAGCGCCTCATTTTTGGCCAACGTCCTGACTTTC
v_call: TRBV29-1
j_call: TRBJ2-6
d_call: NA
clone_size: few

cdr3_aa: CASSHGLAGDLAKNIQYF
cdr3_nt: TGTGCCAGCAGCCATGGACTAGCGGGGGATCTAGCCAAAAACATTCAGTACTTC
v_call: TRBV4-2
j_call: TRBJ2-4
d_call: TRBD2
clone_size: few

cdr3_aa: CASSQLAVRTYNEQFF
cdr3_nt: TGCGCCAGCAGCCAACTAGCGGTTAGGACCTACAATGAGCAGTTCTTC
v_call: TRBV4-3
j_call: TRBJ2-1
d_call: TRBD2
clone_size: few

cdr3_aa: CASSLRGLAGYQETQYF
cdr3_nt: TGTGCCAGCAGTCTCCGCGGACTAGCGGGGTACCAAGAGACCCAGTACTTC
v_call: TRBV27
j_call: TRBJ2-5
d_call: TRBD2
clone_size: NA

cdr3_aa: CASSARGEQYF
cdr3_nt: TGTGCCAGCAGTGCAAGGGGCGAGCAGTACTTC
v_call: TRBV25-1
j_call: TRBJ2-7
d_call: NA
clone_size: few

cdr3_aa: CSVGTAEAFF
cdr3_nt: TGCAGCGTTGGGACGGCTGAAGCTTTCTTT
v_call: TRBV29-1
j_call: TRBJ1-1
d_call: NA
clone_size: NA

cdr3_aa: CASSQVGLSGELFF
cdr3_nt: TGCGCCAGCAGCCAAGTCGGATTGAGTGGGGAGCTGTTTTTT
v_call: TRBV4-1
j_call: TRBJ2-2
d_call: NA
clone_size: NA

cdr3_aa: CASSDQRYEQYF
cdr3_nt: TGTGCCAGTAGTGACCAACGCTACGAGCAGTACTTC
v_call: TRBV19
j_call: TRBJ2-7
d_call: NA
clone_size: NA

cdr3_aa: CASTVLSTDTQYF
cdr3_nt: TGCGCCAGCACCGTCCTGTCCACAGATACGCAGTATTTT
v_call: TRBV10-2
j_call: TRBJ2-3
d_call: NA
clone_size: few

cdr3_aa: CASSSTGAPSVSGYTF
cdr3_nt: TGTGCCAGCAGCTCGACAGGGGCCCCCTCTGTATCTGGCTACACCTTC
v_call: TRBV9
j_call: TRBJ1-2
d_call: TRBD1
clone_size: few

cdr3_aa: CASSQTSGDYNEQFF
cdr3_nt: TGTGCCAGTAGTCAGACTAGCGGGGATTACAATGAGCAGTTCTTC
v_call: TRBV19
j_call: TRBJ2-1
d_call: TRBD2
clone_size: many

cdr3_aa: CASSPDSEDNEQFF
cdr3_nt: TGTGCCAGCAGCCCGGACAGCGAGGACAATGAGCAGTTCTTC
v_call: TRBV7-9
j_call: TRBJ2-1
d_call: NA
clone_size: few

cdr3_aa: CASSIWGSLDQPQHF
cdr3_nt: TGTGCCAGTAGTATATGGGGTTCCCTGGATCAGCCCCAGCATTTT
v_call: TRBV19
j_call: TRBJ1-5
d_call: NA
clone_size: few

cdr3_aa: CASSQWSGENQPQHF
cdr3_nt: TGCGCCAGCAGCCAATGGAGCGGGGAAAATCAGCCCCAGCATTTT
v_call: TRBV4-1
j_call: TRBJ1-5
d_call: NA
clone_size: NA

cdr3_aa: CATSREQGYYEQYF
cdr3_nt: TGTGCCACCAGCAGAGAGCAGGGCTACTACGAGCAGTACTTC
v_call: TRBV15
j_call: TRBJ2-7
d_call: NA
clone_size: few

cdr3_aa: CASYDPPGGELFF
cdr3_nt: TGTGCCAGTTACGACCCCCCGGGAGGGGAGCTGTTTTTT
v_call: TRBV19
j_call: TRBJ2-2
d_call: NA
clone_size: NA

cdr3_aa: CASSDRTLGYGYTF
cdr3_nt: TGTGCCAGCAGTGATAGGACCCTAGGGTATGGCTACACCTTC
v_call: TRBV2
j_call: TRBJ1-2
d_call: NA
clone_size: NA

cdr3_aa: CSARGSGQMTLAKNIQYF
cdr3_nt: TGCAGTGCTAGAGGGTCGGGACAGATGACCTTAGCCAAAAACATTCAGTACTTC
v_call: TRBV20-1
j_call: TRBJ2-4
d_call: TRBD1
clone_size: NA

cdr3_aa: CASSLAGRVDGELFF
cdr3_nt: TGTGCCAGCAGCTTAGCAGGCAGGGTTGACGGGGAGCTGTTTTTT
v_call: TRBV7-9
j_call: TRBJ2-2
d_call: NA
clone_size: NA

cdr3_aa: CASSLSSDTGELFF
cdr3_nt: TGTGCCAGCAGCCTCAGCTCGGATACCGGGGAGCTGTTTTTT
v_call: TRBV7-7
j_call: TRBJ2-2
d_call: NA
clone_size: NA

cdr3_aa: CASSQDTMDTEAFF
cdr3_nt: TGCGCCAGCAGCCAAGATACCATGGACACTGAAGCTTTCTTT
v_call: TRBV4-1
j_call: TRBJ1-1
d_call: NA
clone_size: few

cdr3_aa: CASSPQAGANKNIQYF
cdr3_nt: TGTGCCAGCAGCCCACAGGCAGGGGCTAACAAAAACATTCAGTACTTC
v_call: TRBV16
j_call: TRBJ2-4
d_call: NA
clone_size: few

cdr3_aa: CASSLARTGTGNQPQHF
cdr3_nt: TGTGCCAGCAGCTTAGCCCGGACAGGCACCGGCAATCAGCCCCAGCATTTT
v_call: TRBV13
j_call: TRBJ1-5
d_call: TRBD1
clone_size: NA

cdr3_aa: CASSQRGYEQYF
cdr3_nt: TGTGCCAGCAGTCAGAGGGGTTACGAGCAGTACTTC
v_call: TRBV12-3/TRBV12-4
j_call: TRBJ2-7
d_call: NA
clone_size: NA

cdr3_aa: CAISERQGGQPQHF
cdr3_nt: TGTGCCATCAGTGAGAGGCAGGGGGGTCAGCCCCAGCATTTT
v_call: TRBV10-3
j_call: TRBJ1-5
d_call: TRBD1
clone_size: NA

cdr3_aa: CASSLGGGYTEAFF
cdr3_nt: TGTGCCAGCAGCTTAGGGGGCGGATACACTGAAGCTTTCTTT
v_call: TRBV7-3
j_call: TRBJ1-1
d_call: NA
clone_size: few

cdr3_aa: CASSSIESGFDEQFF
cdr3_nt: TGTGCCAGCAGTTCCATCGAATCGGGTTTCGATGAGCAGTTCTTC
v_call: TRBV6-2/TRBV6-3
j_call: TRBJ2-1
d_call: NA
clone_size: NA

cdr3_aa: CAISDPPTGSSYNEQFF
cdr3_nt: TGTGCCATCAGTGACCCTCCGACAGGGAGCTCCTACAATGAGCAGTTCTTC
v_call: TRBV10-3
j_call: TRBJ2-1
d_call: TRBD1
clone_size: few

cdr3_aa: CASSQGRFTEAFF
cdr3_nt: TGTGCCAGCAGCCAAGGTCGTTTCACTGAAGCTTTCTTT
v_call: TRBV14
j_call: TRBJ1-1
d_call: NA
clone_size: NA

cdr3_aa: CASSYEDTQYF
cdr3_nt: TGTGCCAGCAGTTACGAGGATACGCAGTATTTT
v_call: TRBV12-3/TRBV12-4
j_call: TRBJ2-3
d_call: NA
clone_size: NA

cdr3_aa: CASSPGDSDSYGYTF
cdr3_nt: TGCGCCAGCAGCCCAGGGGACAGCGACAGCTATGGCTACACCTTC
v_call: TRBV4-3
j_call: TRBJ1-2
d_call: TRBD1
clone_size: many

cdr3_aa: CASSQGRTGAYEQYF
cdr3_nt: TGTGCCAGCAGCCAAGGGAGGACAGGAGCCTACGAGCAGTACTTC
v_call: TRBV3-1
j_call: TRBJ2-7
d_call: TRBD1
clone_size: once

cdr3_aa: CASSPSPSGGDNEQFF
cdr3_nt: TGTGCCAGCAGTCCCTCCCCTAGCGGGGGGGACAATGAGCAGTTCTTC
v_call: TRBV27
j_call: TRBJ2-1
d_call: TRBD2
clone_size: NA

cdr3_aa: CASSYNPEQYF
cdr3_nt: TGTGCCAGCAGTTATAACCCCGAGCAGTACTTC
v_call: TRBV6-6
j_call: TRBJ2-7
d_call: NA
clone_size: few

cdr3_aa: CASSWWGTSGPIDEQFF
cdr3_nt: TGTGCCAGTTCTTGGTGGGGGACCAGTGGGCCCATCGATGAGCAGTTCTTC
v_call: TRBV19
j_call: TRBJ2-1
d_call: NA
clone_size: once

cdr3_aa: CASSLSVRGENSYEQYF
cdr3_nt: TGTGCCAGCAGCTTATCTGTCCGGGGGGAAAATTCCTACGAGCAGTACTTC
v_call: TRBV7-2
j_call: TRBJ2-7
d_call: TRBD2
clone_size: NA

cdr3_aa: CASSLTGHRGLEGYTF
cdr3_nt: TGTGCCAGCAGTCTCACGGGACACCGGGGATTGGAGGGCTACACCTTC
v_call: TRBV27
j_call: TRBJ1-2
d_call: NA
clone_size: few

cdr3_aa: CSVEDLSVAGGWYEQFF
cdr3_nt: TGCAGCGTTGAAGATCTGTCCGTCGCAGGGGGCTGGTATGAGCAGTTCTTC
v_call: TRBV29-1
j_call: TRBJ2-1
d_call: TRBD1
clone_size: few

cdr3_aa: CASSQWAKDTEAF
cdr3_nt: TGCGCCAGCAGCCAATGGGCGAAGGACACTGAAGCTTTT
v_call: TRBV4-3
j_call: TRBJ1-1
d_call: NA
clone_size: NA

cdr3_aa: CASSYSEVNSPLHF
cdr3_nt: TGTGCCAGCAGTTATTCAGAGGTCAACTCACCCCTCCACTTT
v_call: TRBV6-5
j_call: TRBJ1-6
d_call: NA
clone_size: few

cdr3_aa: CASSRTGQTEAFF
cdr3_nt: TGTGCCAGCAGTCGGACAGGGCAGACTGAAGCTTTCTTT
v_call: TRBV27
j_call: TRBJ1-1
d_call: TRBD1
clone_size: few

cdr3_aa: CASGFLLTSGAAELFF
cdr3_nt: TGTGCTAGTGGTTTCCTATTGACTAGCGGGGCGGCGGAGCTGTTTTTT
v_call: TRBV12-5
j_call: TRBJ2-2
d_call: TRBD2
clone_size: NA

cdr3_aa: CASSFIATNTEAFF
cdr3_nt: TGTGCCAGCAGTTTTATTGCTACTAACACTGAAGCTTTCTTT
v_call: TRBV12-3/TRBV12-4
j_call: TRBJ1-1
d_call: NA
clone_size: few

cdr3_aa: CASSQEQGYNEQFF
cdr3_nt: TGTGCCAGCAGCCAAGAGCAGGGTTACAATGAGCAGTTCTTC
v_call: TRBV3-1
j_call: TRBJ2-1
d_call: NA
clone_size: NA

cdr3_aa: CASNPGQGDSYEQYF
cdr3_nt: TGTGCCAGCAACCCCGGACAGGGAGACTCCTACGAGCAGTACTTC
v_call: TRBV28
j_call: TRBJ2-7
d_call: TRBD1
clone_size: few

cdr3_aa: CASSSTGVNTF
cdr3_nt: TGTGCCAGCAGCTCAACAGGGGTGAACACCTTC
v_call: TRBV7-2
j_call: TRBJ1-2
d_call: TRBD1
clone_size: NA

cdr3_aa: CASSPRMNTEAFF
cdr3_nt: TGTGCCAGTAGTCCTCGGATGAACACTGAAGCTTTCTTT
v_call: TRBV19
j_call: TRBJ1-1
d_call: NA
clone_size: few

cdr3_aa: CASSSRTGIYEQYF
cdr3_nt: TGCGCCAGCAGCTCACGAACAGGTATCTACGAGCAGTACTTC
v_call: TRBV5-1
j_call: TRBJ2-7
d_call: NA
clone_size: few

cdr3_aa: CSVPMNTEAFF
cdr3_nt: TGCAGCGTCCCTATGAACACTGAAGCTTTCTTT
v_call: TRBV29-1
j_call: TRBJ1-1
d_call: NA
clone_size: NA

cdr3_aa: CASSPLGRSSTDTQYF
cdr3_nt: TGCGCCAGCAGCCCCCTGGGACGGTCTAGCACAGATACGCAGTATTTT
v_call: TRBV4-3
j_call: TRBJ2-3
d_call: NA
clone_size: few

cdr3_aa: CASSLFGTGRETQYF
cdr3_nt: TGTGCCAGCAGCTTATTTGGGACAGGCAGGGAGACCCAGTACTTC
v_call: TRBV11-2
j_call: TRBJ2-5
d_call: TRBD1
clone_size: NA

cdr3_aa: CASGLVRWRETQYF
cdr3_nt: TGTGCTAGTGGTTTGGTCAGGTGGAGAGAGACCCAGTACTTC
v_call: TRBV12-5
j_call: TRBJ2-5
d_call: NA
clone_size: few

cdr3_aa: CSAEGTEAFF
cdr3_nt: TGCAGCGCCGAAGGGACTGAAGCTTTCTTT
v_call: TRBV29-1
j_call: TRBJ1-1
d_call: NA
clone_size: few

cdr3_aa: CASSRGAGELFF
cdr3_nt: TGTGCCAGCAGTAGGGGGGCCGGGGAGCTGTTTTTT
v_call: TRBV6-5
j_call: TRBJ2-2
d_call: NA
clone_size: few

cdr3_aa: CASSSDGLTLSNYGYTF
cdr3_nt: TGTGCCAGCAGTTCTGACGGACTAACACTGTCTAACTATGGCTACACCTTC
v_call: TRBV12-3/TRBV12-4
j_call: TRBJ1-2
d_call: NA
clone_size: NA

cdr3_aa: CASSLGGAGYTF
cdr3_nt: TGTGCCAGCAGTTTAGGGGGCGCTGGCTACACCTTC
v_call: TRBV12-3/TRBV12-4
j_call: TRBJ1-2
d_call: NA
clone_size: few